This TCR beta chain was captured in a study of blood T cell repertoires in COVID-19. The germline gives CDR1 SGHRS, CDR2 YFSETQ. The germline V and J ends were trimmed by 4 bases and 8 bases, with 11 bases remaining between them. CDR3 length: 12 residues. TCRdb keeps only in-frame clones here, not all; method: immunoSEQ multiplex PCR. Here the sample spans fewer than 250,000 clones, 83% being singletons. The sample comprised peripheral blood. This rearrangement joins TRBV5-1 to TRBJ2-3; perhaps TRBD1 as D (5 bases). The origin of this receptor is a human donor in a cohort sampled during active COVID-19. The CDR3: CASSTQGGTQYF. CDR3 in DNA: TGCGCCAGCAGCACCCAGGGTGGTACGCAGTATTTT.